These 26 T cell receptor beta chains were all obtained from the same sample, sequenced in a study of cytomegalovirus exposure and HLA in healthy donors. TCRdb keeps only in-frame clones here, not all; method: immunoSEQ multiplex PCR. The data contain about 200,000 clones, over 80% of them singletons. Sequenced sample: PBMCs. The source of these receptors is a woman between 18 and 29 years old in good health and CMV-seronegative.

This chain links TRBV25-1 with TRBJ1-5; D call uncertain. The CDR3 length is 14 residues. Trimming cost V 4 bases and J 7 bases, with 14 bases left between them. CDR1 is MGHDK, CDR2 SYGVNS, per germline. The CDR3 sequence: CASSGGRAGQPQHF. CDR3 coding DNA: TGTGCCAGCAGTGGAGGTAGGGCGGGCCAGCCCCAGCATTTT.

This clone showed up just a few times. The chain uses TRBV7-9 and TRBJ2-7; D is perhaps TRBD1 (5 bases). Between the trimmed V and J ends, which lost 0 bases and 3 bases, there was a span of 9 bases. The CDR3 contains 14 residues. Germline lookup yields CDR1 SEHNR and CDR2 FQNEAQ (reference sequence). The CDR3 sequence is CASSLAFGHYEQYF. The CDR3 DNA sequence: TGTGCCAGCAGCTTAGCCTTCGGACACTACGAGCAGTACTTC.

This chain uses TRBV6-1 with TRBJ2-3; TRBD1 or TRBD2 may be the D gene (5 bases each). CDR1 is MNHNS, CDR2 SASEGT, per germline. V was pared by 6 bases and J by 3 bases, with 16 bases between. There are 15 residues in the CDR3. CDR3 residues: CASSGTSLATDTQYF. The CDR3, as DNA: TGTGCCAGCAGCGGGACCTCCCTGGCAACAGATACGCAGTATTTT.

The gene calls are TRBV18 and TRBJ1-2; tentatively, D is TRBD1 (5 bases). V was trimmed by 3 bases and J by 8 bases, leaving 19 bases between them. This CDR3 contains 15 residues. Germline V gene sequence: CDR1 KGHSH, CDR2 LQKENI. CDR3: CASSPGSRREGGYTF. DNA for the CDR3: TGTGCCAGCTCACCGGGAAGTCGCAGGGAGGGAGGCTACACCTTC.

CDR3 coding DNA: TGTGCCAGCAGCCGCCTTAGGGACAGGGGTAACGAGCAGTACTTC. Residues: CASSRLRDRGNEQYF. The chain couples TRBV7-8 to TRBJ2-7, with TRBD1 identical over 10 bases. Germline CDR1 is SGHVS and CDR2 is FQNEAQ. V gave up 5 bases and J gave up 5 bases; unmatched junction bases: 9. CDR3 length: 15 amino acids.

CDR3 sequence (DNA): TGTGCCAGCAGCCTGGGACAGGGAAGCTACAATGAGCAGTTCTTC. Translated, it gives CASSLGQGSYNEQFF. The V call is TRBV25-1, the J call TRBJ2-1; 9 nucleotides line up with TRBD1. Per germline, CDR1 MGHDK and CDR2 SYGVNS. CDR3 length: 15 residues. Germline trimming cut 6 bases from V and 3 bases from J; bases unmatched to any gene: 6. The full variable domain, in which reference TRBV25-1 and TRBJ2-1 provide the parts outside the CDR3, is EADIYQTPRYLVIGTGKKITLECSQTMGHDKMYWYQQDPGMELHLIHYSYGVNSTEKGDLSSESTVSRIRTEHFPLTLESARPSHTSQYLCASSLGQGSYNEQFFGPGTRLTVL.

This clone appeared a single time. The chain links TRBV9 to TRBJ2-1; D remains unclear. The V end lost 4 bases, the J end lost 6 bases, and 11 bases lay between the germline ends. The V gene's germline CDR1 is SGDLS and CDR2 YYNGEE. CDR3 length: 13 residues. The CDR3 reads CASSNRPGNEQFF. The CDR3 coding sequence is TGTGCCAGCAGCAACCGACCCGGCAATGAGCAGTTCTTC.

This clone showed up just once. An end of the junction does not agree with germline; a read error may underlie this. The chain carries TRBV19 and TRBJ2-1; 7 bases line up with TRBD1. The CDR3 consists of 13 residues. CDR1 is LNHDA and CDR2 is SQIVND in the germline V gene (reference sequence). CDR3 in amino acids: CASGKGQRNEQFF. CDR3 bases: TGCGCCAGTGGGAAGGGACAGCGCAATGAGCAGTTCTTC.

This rearrangement joins TRBV27 to TRBJ1-2; TRBD1 aligns across 7 bases. CDR1 and CDR2 (germline): MNHEY, SMNVEV (reference sequence). The junction had 7 bases not matched to a gene; V was cut back by 10 bases and J by 2 bases. The CDR3 loop spans 13 amino acids. The CDR3 nucleotides are TGTGCCACAAGAGAGACAGGGAACTATGGCTACACCTTC. Its translation: CATRETGNYGYTF.

J is TRBJ2-3 and V is TRBV5-1, with 8 nucleotides matching TRBD1. V lost 0 bases, J lost 2 bases, and 8 bases stayed unmatched. This CDR3 region has 17 residues. Germline CDR1 and CDR2: SGHRS and YFSETQ. The CDR3 region is CASSLAVGQGITDTQYF. For the CDR3, the DNA is TGCGCCAGCAGCTTGGCCGTCGGACAGGGCATCACAGATACGCAGTATTTT.

This rearrangement joins TRBV6-5 to TRBJ1-6; tentatively, D is TRBD1 (6 bases). The CDR3 runs 14 residues. V was cut by 6 bases and J by 7 bases, with 13 bases left in between. The germline gives CDR1 MNHEY, CDR2 SVGAGI. The CDR3 region has the DNA TGTGCCAGCAGGCCGACAGGAGGCAATTCACCCCTCCACTTT. Its translation: CASRPTGGNSPLHF.

V usage is TRBV13 and J usage is TRBJ2-2; TRBD2 is a possible D gene (6 bases). CDR3 length: 16 residues. The germline V gene encodes CDR1 PRHDT and CDR2 FYEKMQ (reference sequence). The germline V and J ends were trimmed by 6 bases and 0 bases, with 14 bases remaining between them. CDR3 nucleotides: TGTGCCAGCAGACCGGACGGGGGTACGAACACCGGGGAGCTGTTTTTT. Protein: CASRPDGGTNTGELFF. Based on the CDR3 plus reference TRBV13 and TRBJ2-2, the full variable domain is AAGVIQSPRHLIKEKRETATLKCYPIPRHDTVYWYQQGPGQDPQFLISFYEKMQSDKGSIPDRFSAQQFSDYHSELNMSSLELGDSALYFCASRPDGGTNTGELFFGEGSRLTVL.

The chain has TRBV27 and TRBJ1-1; D unresolved. V lost 5 bases and J lost 6, with 19 bases in between. This CDR3 is built from 15 residues. Germline CDR1 reads MNHEY; CDR2 reads SMNVEV (reference sequence). The CDR3 coding sequence is TGTGCCAGCAGTCCCCCCGGGCCAAGGCCCTCTGAAGCTTTCTTT. It translates to CASSPPGPRPSEAFF.

Ten or more counts support this clone. This chain connects TRBV11-2 to TRBJ2-5; the D is unclear. Germline CDR1 reads SGHAT; CDR2 reads FQNNGV. Trimming removed 2 bases at V and 2 bases at J, with 0 bases between. The CDR3 is made up of 11 amino acids. CDR3 DNA: TGTGCCAGCAGCTTACAAGAGACCCAGTACTTC. It specifies CASSLQETQYF.

The V call is TRBV27, the J call TRBJ2-1; 13 bases map to TRBD2. The CDR3 length is 22 residues. V lost 1 base and J lost 0; bases outside the gene matches: 15. Germline assignment: CDR1 MNHEY and CDR2 SMNVEV (reference sequence). Written as DNA, the CDR3 is TGTGCCAGCAGTTTATTTTTCCGAGGGACTAGCGGGGATCTTAGCTCCTACAATGAGCAGTTCTTC. Its translation is CASSLFFRGTSGDLSSYNEQFF.

This sequence joins TRBV7-9 and TRBJ2-5; 10 positions agree with TRBD2. J was trimmed by 2 bases and V by 6 bases; bases with no gene match: 6. The CDR3 contains 15 residues. Germline lookup yields CDR1 SEHNR and CDR2 FQNEAQ (reference sequence). CDR3 DNA sequence: TGTGCCAGCAGGGGACCTAGCGGGGGACAAGAGACCCAGTACTTC. Its translation: CASRGPSGGQETQYF.

This rearrangement joins TRBV11-2 to TRBJ2-1; TRBD1 aligns across 9 bases. This CDR3 spans 17 amino acids. CDR1 and CDR2 from the germline V gene are SGHAT and FQNNGV. The J segment lost 5 bases and the V segment lost 5 bases, leaving 13 bases of the junction unmatched. The CDR3 coding sequence is TGTGCCAGCAGCCTGCGGCCCCCGGGACAGGGAGACAATGAGCAGTTCTTC. Residues: CASSLRPPGQGDNEQFF. Filled out from reference TRBV11-2 and TRBJ2-1, the complete variable domain reads EAGVAQSPRYKIIEKRQSVAFWCNPISGHATLYWYQQILGQGPKLLIQFQNNGVVDDSQLPKDRFSAERLKGVDSTLKIQPAKLEDSAVYLCASSLRPPGQGDNEQFFGPGTRLTVL.

This clone was observed a single time. J is TRBJ2-3 and V is TRBV4-1; maybe TRBD2 (7 bases). This CDR3 region has 20 residues. Germline CDR1 MGHRA, CDR2 YSYEKL. V dropped 0 bases and J dropped 2 bases, with 24 bases sitting between them. The CDR3 reads CASSQEGRGGGRVATDTQYF. The DNA for the CDR3 is TGCGCCAGCAGCCAAGAGGGGCGGGGAGGGGGTCGGGTTGCCACAGATACGCAGTATTTT.

The chain couples TRBV25-1 to TRBJ2-1; D possibly corresponds to TRBD2 (6 bases). The CDR3 sequence is 14 residues long. From germline, CDR1 is MGHDK and CDR2 SYGVNS. The V end lost 5 bases, the J end lost 5 bases, and 13 bases lay between the germline ends. The CDR3 DNA reads TGTGCCAGCAGTCCGGCAGGGAGGAACAATGAGCAGTTCTTC. This codes for CASSPAGRNNEQFF.

The chain links TRBV2 to TRBJ1-5; TRBD1 matches 10 bases. The junction had 8 bases not matched to a gene; V was cut back by 7 bases and J by 2 bases. The CDR3 consists of 16 residues. The germline CDR1 and CDR2 sequences are SNHLY and FYNNEI. This chain's CDR3 is CASNGQGGSGNQPQHF. In DNA form, the CDR3 reads TGTGCCAGCAACGGACAGGGGGGTTCTGGCAATCAGCCCCAGCATTTT.

This chain uses TRBV30 with TRBJ2-3; D uncertain. Trimming cost V 4 bases and J 3 bases, with 14 bases left between them. Germline V lookup: CDR1 GTSNPN, CDR2 SVGIG (reference sequence). This CDR3 is 14 amino acids long. Here the CDR3 DNA reads TGTGCCTGGATCCCTCCTGGGGAAACAGATACGCAGTATTTT. Protein: CAWIPPGETDTQYF.

The chain uses TRBV6-1 and TRBJ1-4; no clear D. Trimming shortened V by 3 bases and J by 5 bases, and 16 bases separated the two germline ends. The CDR3 sequence is 16 residues long. Germline V gene sequence: CDR1 MNHNS, CDR2 SASEGT. The CDR3 is CASSEDGFGGNEKLFF. CDR3 in DNA: TGTGCCAGCAGTGAGGACGGATTTGGAGGAAATGAAAAACTGTTTTTT.

The chain is built from TRBV6-5 and TRBJ1-5; TRBD1 agrees at 9 bases. J lost 5 bases, V lost 5 bases, and 1 base had no gene match. Looked up from germline, CDR1 is MNHEY and CDR2 is SVGAGI. The CDR3 loop spans 13 amino acids. CDR3 sequence: CASSRTGDQPQHF. The CDR3 DNA follows: TGTGCCAGCAGTAGGACAGGGGATCAGCCCCAGCATTTT.

This chain uses TRBV2 with TRBJ2-5; 11 positions match TRBD2. The junction had 7 bases not matched to a gene; V was cut back by 5 bases and J by 5 bases. This CDR3 region has 15 residues. Germline assignment: CDR1 SNHLY and CDR2 FYNNEI. CDR3 loop: CASSPSGGLRETQYF. Here the CDR3 DNA reads TGTGCCAGCAGTCCTAGCGGGGGGCTCCGGGAGACCCAGTACTTC.

The table lists this clone with a count of one. Here the CDR3 reads CATSRDKTSSTPNYGYTF. The CDR3 DNA reads as TGTGCCACCAGCAGAGATAAGACATCATCGACGCCTAACTATGGCTACACCTTC. The gene calls are TRBV15 and TRBJ1-2; D not resolved. The CDR3 runs to 18 residues. Trimming took off 0 bases at V and 0 bases at J, with 17 bases between the two ends. Germline V gives CDR1 LNHNV, CDR2 YYDKDF (reference sequence).

J is TRBJ1-4 and V is TRBV30; D possibly corresponds to TRBD1 (5 bases). The CDR3 is 15 residues long. Between the trimmed V and J ends, which lost 3 bases and 2 bases, there was a span of 13 bases. Germline V gives CDR1 GTSNPN, CDR2 SVGIG (reference sequence). CDR3 nucleotide sequence: TGTGCCTGGAGCTCGGATGGGGGTACTAATGAAAAACTGTTTTTT. It codes for CAWSSDGGTNEKLFF.